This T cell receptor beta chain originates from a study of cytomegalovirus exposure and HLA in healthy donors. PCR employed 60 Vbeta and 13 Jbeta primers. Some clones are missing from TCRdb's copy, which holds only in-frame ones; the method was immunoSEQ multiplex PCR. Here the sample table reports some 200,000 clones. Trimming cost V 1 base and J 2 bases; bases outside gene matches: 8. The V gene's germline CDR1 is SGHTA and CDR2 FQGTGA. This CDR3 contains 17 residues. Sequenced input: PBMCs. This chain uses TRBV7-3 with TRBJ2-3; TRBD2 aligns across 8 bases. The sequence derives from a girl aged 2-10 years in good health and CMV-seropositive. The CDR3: CASSLSDSGKATDTQYF. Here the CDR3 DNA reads TGTGCCAGCAGCTTAAGTGATAGCGGGAAAGCCACAGATACGCAGTATTTT.